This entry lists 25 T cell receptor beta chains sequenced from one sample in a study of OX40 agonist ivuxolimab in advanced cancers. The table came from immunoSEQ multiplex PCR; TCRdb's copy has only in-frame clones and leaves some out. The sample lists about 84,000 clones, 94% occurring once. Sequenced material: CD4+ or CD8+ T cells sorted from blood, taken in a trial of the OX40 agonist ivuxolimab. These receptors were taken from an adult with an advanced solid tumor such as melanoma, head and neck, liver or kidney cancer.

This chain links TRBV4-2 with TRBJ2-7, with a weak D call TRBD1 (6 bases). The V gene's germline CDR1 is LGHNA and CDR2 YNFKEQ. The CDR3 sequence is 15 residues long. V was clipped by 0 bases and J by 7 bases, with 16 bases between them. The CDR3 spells CASSQEWGRGREQYF. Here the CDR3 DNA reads TGTGCCAGCAGCCAAGAGTGGGGCAGGGGTAGGGAGCAGTACTTC.

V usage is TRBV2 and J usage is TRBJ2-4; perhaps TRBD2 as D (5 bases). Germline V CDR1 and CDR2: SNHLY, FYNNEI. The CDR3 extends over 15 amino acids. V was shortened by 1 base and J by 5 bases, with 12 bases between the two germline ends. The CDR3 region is CASSEVGIRENIQYF. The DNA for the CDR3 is TGTGCCAGCAGTGAAGTCGGGATTAGGGAAAACATTCAGTACTTC.

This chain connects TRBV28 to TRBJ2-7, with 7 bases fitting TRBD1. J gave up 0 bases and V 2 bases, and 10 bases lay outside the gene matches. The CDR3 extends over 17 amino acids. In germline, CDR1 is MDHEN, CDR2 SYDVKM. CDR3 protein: CASSLHLGTVLSYEQYF. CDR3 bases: TGTGCCAGCAGTTTACATTTGGGGACAGTTCTCTCCTACGAGCAGTACTTC.

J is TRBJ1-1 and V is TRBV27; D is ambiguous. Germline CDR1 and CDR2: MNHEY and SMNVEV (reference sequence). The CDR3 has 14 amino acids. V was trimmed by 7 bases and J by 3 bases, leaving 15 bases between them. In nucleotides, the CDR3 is TGTGCCAGCACTCCTCGGGTTTCGTACACTGAAGCTTTCTTT. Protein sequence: CASTPRVSYTEAFF.

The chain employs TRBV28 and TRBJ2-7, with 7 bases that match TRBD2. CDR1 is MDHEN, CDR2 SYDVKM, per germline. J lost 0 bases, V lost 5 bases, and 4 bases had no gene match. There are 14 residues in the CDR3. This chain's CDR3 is CASSLSGRSYEQYF. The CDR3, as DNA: TGTGCCAGCAGTCTTAGCGGGCGCTCCTACGAGCAGTACTTC.

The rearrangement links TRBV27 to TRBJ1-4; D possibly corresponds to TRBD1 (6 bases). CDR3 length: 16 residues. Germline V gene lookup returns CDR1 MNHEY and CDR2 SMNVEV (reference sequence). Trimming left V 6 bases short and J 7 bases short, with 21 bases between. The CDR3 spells CASRRDARGWGEKLFF. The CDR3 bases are TGTGCCAGCAGAAGAGATGCCAGGGGTTGGGGTGAAAAACTGTTTTTT. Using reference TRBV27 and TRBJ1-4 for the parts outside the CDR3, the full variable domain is EAQVTQNPRYLITVTGKKLTVTCSQNMNHEYMSWYRQDPGLGLRQIYYSMNVEVTDKGDVPEGYKVSRKEKRNFPLILESPSPNQTSLYFCASRRDARGWGEKLFFGSGTQLSVL.

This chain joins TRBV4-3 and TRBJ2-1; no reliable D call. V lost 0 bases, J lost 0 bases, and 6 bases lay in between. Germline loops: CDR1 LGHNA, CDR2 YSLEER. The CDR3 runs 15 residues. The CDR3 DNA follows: TGCGCCAGCAGCCAAGATGGCGGCTCCTACAATGAGCAGTTCTTC. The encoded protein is CASSQDGGSYNEQFF.

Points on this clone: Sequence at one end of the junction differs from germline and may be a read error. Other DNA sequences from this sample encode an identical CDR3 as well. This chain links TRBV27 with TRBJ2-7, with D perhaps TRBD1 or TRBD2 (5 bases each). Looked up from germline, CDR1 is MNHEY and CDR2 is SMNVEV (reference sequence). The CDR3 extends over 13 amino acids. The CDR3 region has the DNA TGTGCCAGCAGTTTAGATCGGGGCTACGAGCAGTACTTT. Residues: CASSLDRGYEQYF.

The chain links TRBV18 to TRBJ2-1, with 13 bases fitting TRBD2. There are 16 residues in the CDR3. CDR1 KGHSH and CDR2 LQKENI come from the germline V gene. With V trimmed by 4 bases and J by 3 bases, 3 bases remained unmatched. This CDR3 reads CASSRGTSGIYNEQFF. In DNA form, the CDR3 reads TGTGCCAGCTCACGGGGGACTAGCGGGATCTACAATGAGCAGTTCTTC.

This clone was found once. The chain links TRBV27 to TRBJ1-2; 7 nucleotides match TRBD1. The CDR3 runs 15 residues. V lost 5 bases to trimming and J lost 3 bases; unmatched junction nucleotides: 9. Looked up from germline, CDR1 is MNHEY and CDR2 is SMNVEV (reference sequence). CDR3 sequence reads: CASSNTGTAYYGYTF. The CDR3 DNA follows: TGTGCCAGCAGTAACACCGGGACAGCTTACTATGGCTACACCTTC.

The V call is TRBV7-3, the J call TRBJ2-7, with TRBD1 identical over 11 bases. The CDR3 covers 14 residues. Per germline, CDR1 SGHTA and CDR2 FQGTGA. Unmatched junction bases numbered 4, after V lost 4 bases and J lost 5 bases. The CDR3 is CASSSGQGVHEQYF. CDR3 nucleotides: TGTGCCAGCAGCTCGGGACAGGGGGTCCACGAGCAGTACTTC.

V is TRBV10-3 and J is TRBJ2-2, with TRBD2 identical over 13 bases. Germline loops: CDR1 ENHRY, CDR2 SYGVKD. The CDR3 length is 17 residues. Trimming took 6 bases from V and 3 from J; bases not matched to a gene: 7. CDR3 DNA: TGTGCCATCAGAGGACTAGCGGGAGAAGGGGACACCGGGGAGCTGTTTTTT. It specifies CAIRGLAGEGDTGELFF.

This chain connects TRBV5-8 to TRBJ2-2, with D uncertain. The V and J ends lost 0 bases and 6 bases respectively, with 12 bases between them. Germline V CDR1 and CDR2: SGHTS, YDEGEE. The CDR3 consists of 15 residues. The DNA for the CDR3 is TGTGCCAGCAGCTTGGTCGCCGCGTTGGCCGGGGAGCTGTTTTTT. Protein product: CASSLVAALAGELFF.

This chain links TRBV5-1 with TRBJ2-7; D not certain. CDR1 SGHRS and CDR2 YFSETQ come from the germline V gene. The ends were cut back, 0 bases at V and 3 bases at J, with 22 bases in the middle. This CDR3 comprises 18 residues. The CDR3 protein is CASSLGELLVLGFYEQYF. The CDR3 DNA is TGCGCCAGCAGCTTGGGAGAGCTCCTCGTGCTCGGGTTCTACGAGCAGTACTTC.

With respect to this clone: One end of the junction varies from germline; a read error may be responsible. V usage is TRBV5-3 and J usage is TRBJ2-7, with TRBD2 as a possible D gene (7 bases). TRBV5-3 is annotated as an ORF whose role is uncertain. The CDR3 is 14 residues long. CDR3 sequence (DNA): TGTGCCAGCAGCTTAGGCGGGGGCCCGGGGGAGCAGTACTTC. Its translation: CASSLGGGPGEQYF.

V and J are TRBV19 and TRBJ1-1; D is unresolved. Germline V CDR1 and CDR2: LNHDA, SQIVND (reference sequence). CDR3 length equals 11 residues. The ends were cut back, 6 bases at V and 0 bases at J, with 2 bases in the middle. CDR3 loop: CASSVNTEAFF. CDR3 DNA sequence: TGTGCCAGTAGCGTGAACACTGAAGCTTTCTTT. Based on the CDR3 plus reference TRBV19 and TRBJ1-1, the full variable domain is DGGITQSPKYLFRKEGQNVTLSCEQNLNHDAMYWYRQDPGQGLRLIYYSQIVNDFQKGDIAEGYSVSREKKESFPLTVTSAQKNPTAFYLCASSVNTEAFFGQGTRLTVV.

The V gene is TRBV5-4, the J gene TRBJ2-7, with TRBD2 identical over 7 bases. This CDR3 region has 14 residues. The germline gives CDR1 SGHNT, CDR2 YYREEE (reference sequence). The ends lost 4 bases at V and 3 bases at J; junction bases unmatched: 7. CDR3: CASSATSMSYEQYF. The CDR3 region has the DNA TGTGCCAGCAGCGCGACTAGCATGAGCTACGAGCAGTACTTC.

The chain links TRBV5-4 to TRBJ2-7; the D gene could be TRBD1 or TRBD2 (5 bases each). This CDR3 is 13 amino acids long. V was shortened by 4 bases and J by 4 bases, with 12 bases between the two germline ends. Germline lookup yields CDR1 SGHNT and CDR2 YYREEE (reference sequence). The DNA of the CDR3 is TGTGCCAGCAGCCTGGGACGGGATTACGAGCAGTACTTC. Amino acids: CASSLGRDYEQYF.

Here the CDR3 reads CASSSGQDNQPQHF. The CDR3 region has the DNA TGCGCCAGCAGCTCGGGACAGGACAATCAGCCCCAGCATTTT. The rearrangement links TRBV5-1 to TRBJ1-5; 8 positions agree with TRBD1. V was clipped by 3 bases and J by 3 bases; unmatched bases: 2. There are 14 residues in the CDR3. Germline CDR1 is SGHRS and CDR2 is YFSETQ. Full variable domain (missing parts from reference TRBV5-1 and TRBJ1-5): KAGVTQTPRYLIKTRGQQVTLSCSPISGHRSVSWYQQTPGQGLQFLFEYFSETQRNKGNFPGRFSGRQFSNSRSEMNVSTLELGDSALYLCASSSGQDNQPQHFGDGTRLSIL.

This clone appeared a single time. Written as DNA, the CDR3 is TGTGCCAGCAGCCCTGGGACTTATAGCTCCTACAATGAGCAGTTCTTC. It codes for CASSPGTYSSYNEQFF. The genes are TRBV7-6 and TRBJ2-1; D is possibly TRBD2 (6 bases). The CDR3 sequence is 16 residues long. Germline loops: CDR1 SGHVS, CDR2 FNYEAQ. Trimming removed 5 bases at V and 0 bases at J, with 14 bases between.

The CDR3 sequence is CASSTGSSYEQYF. The CDR3 nucleotides are TGTGCCAGCAGCACCGGGAGCTCCTACGAGCAGTACTTC. The chain joins TRBV5-6 to TRBJ2-7; the D gene is possibly TRBD2 (6 bases). CDR1 is SGHDT, CDR2 YYEEEE, per germline. The ends were cut back, 4 bases at V and 0 bases at J, with 8 bases in the middle. The CDR3 runs 13 residues.

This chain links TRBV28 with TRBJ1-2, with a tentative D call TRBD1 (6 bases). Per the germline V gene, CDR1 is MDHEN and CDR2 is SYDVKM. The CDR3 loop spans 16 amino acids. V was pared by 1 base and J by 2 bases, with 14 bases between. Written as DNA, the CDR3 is TGTGCCAGCAGTTTATTGTCCGGAGGGGGGAACTATGGCTACACCTTC. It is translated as CASSLLSGGGNYGYTF.

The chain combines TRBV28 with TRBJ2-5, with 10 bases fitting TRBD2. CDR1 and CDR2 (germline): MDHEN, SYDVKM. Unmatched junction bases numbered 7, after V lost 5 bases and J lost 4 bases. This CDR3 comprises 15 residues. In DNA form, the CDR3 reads TGTGCCAGCAGTCCCCAGCGGGAGGGCATAGAGACCCAGTACTTC. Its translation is CASSPQREGIETQYF. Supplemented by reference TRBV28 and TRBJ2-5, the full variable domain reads DVKVTQSSRYLVKRTGEKVFLECVQDMDHENMFWYRQDPGLGLRLIYFSYDVKMKEKGDIPEGYSVSREKKERFSLILESASTNQTSMYLCASSPQREGIETQYFGPGTRLLVL.

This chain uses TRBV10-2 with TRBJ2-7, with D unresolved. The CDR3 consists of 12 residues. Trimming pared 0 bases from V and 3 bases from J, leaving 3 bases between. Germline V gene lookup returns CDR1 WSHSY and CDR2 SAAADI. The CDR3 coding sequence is TGCGCCAGCAGTGAGTCAAGCTACGAGCAGTACTTC. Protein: CASSESSYEQYF.

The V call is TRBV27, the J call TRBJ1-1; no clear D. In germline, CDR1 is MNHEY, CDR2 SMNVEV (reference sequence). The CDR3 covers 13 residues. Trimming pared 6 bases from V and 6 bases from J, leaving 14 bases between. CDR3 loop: CASSLVRTSEAFF. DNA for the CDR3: TGTGCCAGCAGCCTGGTAAGGACTTCTGAAGCTTTCTTT.